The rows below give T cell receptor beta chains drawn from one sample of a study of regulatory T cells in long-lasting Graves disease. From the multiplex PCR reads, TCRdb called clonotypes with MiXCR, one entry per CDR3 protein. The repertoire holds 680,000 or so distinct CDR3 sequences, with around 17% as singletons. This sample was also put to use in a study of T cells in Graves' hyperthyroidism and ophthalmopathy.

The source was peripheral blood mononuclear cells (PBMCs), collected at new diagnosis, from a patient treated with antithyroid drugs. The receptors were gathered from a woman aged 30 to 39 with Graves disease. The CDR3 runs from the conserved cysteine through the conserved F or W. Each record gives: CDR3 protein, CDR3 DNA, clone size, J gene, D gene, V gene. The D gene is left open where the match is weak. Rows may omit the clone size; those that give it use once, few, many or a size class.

CDR3 protein: CASRQGGYGYTF
CDR3 DNA: TGTGCCAGCAGGCAGGGCGGCTATGGCTACACCTTC
clone size: many
J gene: TRBJ1-2
D gene: -
V gene: TRBV12-3/TRBV12-4

CDR3 protein: CASSYSRVWSSPLHF
CDR3 DNA: TGTGCCAGCAGTTACTCCAGGGTTTGGAGCTCACCCCTCCACTTT
clone size: -
J gene: TRBJ1-6
D gene: -
V gene: TRBV6-5

CDR3 protein: CASSQHRLAGSRKPTQYF
CDR3 DNA: TGTGCCAGCAGCCAACATCGACTAGCGGGTAGCCGGAAGCCCACCCAGTACTTC
clone size: few
J gene: TRBJ2-5
D gene: TRBD2
V gene: TRBV3-1

CDR3 protein: CASSLFGSGRYTYEQYF
CDR3 DNA: TGTGCCAGCAGTTTATTCGGGAGCGGGAGGTATACCTACGAGCAGTACTTC
clone size: few
J gene: TRBJ2-7
D gene: TRBD2
V gene: TRBV27

CDR3 protein: CASRQPGTGFNEQYF
CDR3 DNA: TGTGCCAGCAGGCAACCCGGGACAGGGTTCAACGAGCAGTACTTC
clone size: few
J gene: TRBJ2-7
D gene: TRBD1
V gene: TRBV6-1

CDR3 protein: CASSLDRDIQLLKQYF
CDR3 DNA: TGTGCCAGCAGTCTCGACCGGGACATCCAACTCCTCAAGCAGTACTTC
clone size: many
J gene: TRBJ2-7
D gene: -
V gene: TRBV28

CDR3 protein: CASSFLLLAALQETQYF
CDR3 DNA: TGTGCCAGCAGTTTTTTGCTCCTAGCGGCGCTTCAAGAGACCCAGTACTTC
clone size: many
J gene: TRBJ2-5
D gene: TRBD2
V gene: TRBV28

CDR3 protein: CASSLGLAGTEQFF
CDR3 DNA: TGTGCCAGCAGCTTAGGGCTAGCGGGTACTGAGCAGTTCTTC
clone size: many
J gene: TRBJ2-1
D gene: TRBD2
V gene: TRBV7-2

CDR3 protein: CASSRKTTLQETQYF
CDR3 DNA: TGTGCCAGCTCACGGAAGACTACGCTCCAAGAGACCCAGTACTTC
clone size: -
J gene: TRBJ2-5
D gene: -
V gene: TRBV7-2

CDR3 protein: CASSPEDRVNEQYF
CDR3 DNA: TGTGCCAGCAGCCCCGAGGACAGGGTCAACGAGCAGTACTTC
clone size: many
J gene: TRBJ2-7
D gene: TRBD1
V gene: TRBV28

CDR3 protein: CSANLGQGDTEAFF
CDR3 DNA: TGCAGTGCCAACCTCGGACAGGGCGACACTGAAGCTTTCTTT
clone size: -
J gene: TRBJ1-1
D gene: TRBD1
V gene: TRBV20-1